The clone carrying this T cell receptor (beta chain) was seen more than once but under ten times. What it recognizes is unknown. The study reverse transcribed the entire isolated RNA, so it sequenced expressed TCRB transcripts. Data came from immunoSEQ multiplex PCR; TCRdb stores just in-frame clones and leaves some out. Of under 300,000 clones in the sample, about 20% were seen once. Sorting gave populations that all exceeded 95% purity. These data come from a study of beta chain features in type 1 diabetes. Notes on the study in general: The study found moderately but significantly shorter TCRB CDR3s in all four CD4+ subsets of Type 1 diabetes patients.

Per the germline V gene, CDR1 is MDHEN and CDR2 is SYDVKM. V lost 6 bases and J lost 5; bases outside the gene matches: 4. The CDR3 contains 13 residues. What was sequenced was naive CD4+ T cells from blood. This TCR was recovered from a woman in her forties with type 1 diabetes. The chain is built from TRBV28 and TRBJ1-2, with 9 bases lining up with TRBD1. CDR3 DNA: TGTGCCAGCAGCCCTGGACAGGGGTATGGCTACACCTTC. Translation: CASSPGQGYGYTF.